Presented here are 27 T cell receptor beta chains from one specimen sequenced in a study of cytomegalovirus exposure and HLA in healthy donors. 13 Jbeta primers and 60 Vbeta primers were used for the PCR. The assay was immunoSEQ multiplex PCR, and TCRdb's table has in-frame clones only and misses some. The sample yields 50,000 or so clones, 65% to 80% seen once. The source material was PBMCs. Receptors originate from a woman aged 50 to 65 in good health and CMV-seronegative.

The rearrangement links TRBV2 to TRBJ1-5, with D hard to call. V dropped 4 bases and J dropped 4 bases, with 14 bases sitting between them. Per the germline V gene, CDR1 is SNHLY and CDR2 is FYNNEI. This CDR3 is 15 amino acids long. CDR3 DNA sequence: TGTGCCAGCAGTGGGTCGGCAGGAGGGAATCAGCCCCAGCATTTT. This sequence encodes CASSGSAGGNQPQHF.

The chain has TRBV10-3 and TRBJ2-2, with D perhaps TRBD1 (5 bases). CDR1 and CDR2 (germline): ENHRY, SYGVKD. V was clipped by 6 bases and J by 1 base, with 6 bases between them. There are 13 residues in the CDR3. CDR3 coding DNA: TGTGCCATCAGCGGACAGAACACCGGGGAGCTGTTTTTT. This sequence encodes CAISGQNTGELFF.

CDR3: CSVEGRARDYGYTF. CDR3 nucleotide sequence: TGCAGCGTTGAAGGTAGGGCCAGGGACTATGGCTACACCTTC. V gene TRBV29-1 combines with J gene TRBJ1-2, with D perhaps matching TRBD1 (5 bases). Trimming left V 1 base short and J 3 bases short, with 12 bases between. This CDR3 contains 14 residues. Germline CDR1 and CDR2: SQVTM and ANQGSEA.

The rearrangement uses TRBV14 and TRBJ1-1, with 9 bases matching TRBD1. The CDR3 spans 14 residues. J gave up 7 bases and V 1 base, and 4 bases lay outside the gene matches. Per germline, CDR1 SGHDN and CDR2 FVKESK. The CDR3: CASSQADRGNEAFF. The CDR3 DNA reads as TGTGCCAGCAGCCAAGCGGACAGGGGTAATGAAGCTTTCTTT. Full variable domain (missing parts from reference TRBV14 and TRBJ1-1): EAGVTQFPSHSVIEKGQTVTLRCDPISGHDNLYWYRRVMGKEIKFLLHFVKESKQDESGMPNNRFLAERTGGTYSTLKVQPAELEDSGVYFCASSQADRGNEAFFGQGTRLTVV.

CDR3 amino acids: CASSEAQSRLEEQYF. The CDR3 DNA reads as TGTGCCAGCAGTGAAGCGCAATCTAGGCTTGAAGAGCAGTACTTC. This chain connects TRBV6-1 to TRBJ2-7, with D unresolved. V shed 0 bases and J shed 7 bases, with 16 bases lying between them. The CDR3 loop spans 15 amino acids. Germline V gene sequence: CDR1 MNHNS, CDR2 SASEGT.

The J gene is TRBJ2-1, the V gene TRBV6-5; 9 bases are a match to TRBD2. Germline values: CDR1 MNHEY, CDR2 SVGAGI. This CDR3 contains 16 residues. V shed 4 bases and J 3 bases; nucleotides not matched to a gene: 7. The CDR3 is CASSSNLAGLYNEQFF. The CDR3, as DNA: TGTGCCAGCAGTTCTAACCTAGCGGGGCTCTACAATGAGCAGTTCTTC.

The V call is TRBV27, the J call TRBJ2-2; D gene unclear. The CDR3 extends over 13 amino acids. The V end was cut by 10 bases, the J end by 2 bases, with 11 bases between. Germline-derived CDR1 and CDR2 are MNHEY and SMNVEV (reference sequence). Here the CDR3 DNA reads TGTGCCACCTACGGGTCTAACACCGGGGAGCTGTTTTTT. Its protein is CATYGSNTGELFF.

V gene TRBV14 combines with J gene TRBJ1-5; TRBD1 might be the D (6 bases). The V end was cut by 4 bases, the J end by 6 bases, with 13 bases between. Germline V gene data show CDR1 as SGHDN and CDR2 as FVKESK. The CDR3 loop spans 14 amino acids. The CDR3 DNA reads TGTGCCAGCAGCCGCGGGGGCGAGGGTCAGCCCCAGCATTTT. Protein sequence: CASSRGGEGQPQHF.

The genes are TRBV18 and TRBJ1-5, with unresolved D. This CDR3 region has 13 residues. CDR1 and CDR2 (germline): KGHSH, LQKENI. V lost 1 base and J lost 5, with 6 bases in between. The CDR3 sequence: CASSPRVDQPQHF. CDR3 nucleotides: TGTGCCAGCTCACCACGAGTCGATCAGCCCCAGCATTTT.

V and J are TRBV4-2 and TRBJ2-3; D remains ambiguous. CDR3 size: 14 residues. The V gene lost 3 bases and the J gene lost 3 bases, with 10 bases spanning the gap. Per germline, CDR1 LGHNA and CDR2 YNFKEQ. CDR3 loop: CASSQRLDTDTQYF. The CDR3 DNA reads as TGTGCCAGCAGCCAGCGGCTAGATACAGATACGCAGTATTTT.

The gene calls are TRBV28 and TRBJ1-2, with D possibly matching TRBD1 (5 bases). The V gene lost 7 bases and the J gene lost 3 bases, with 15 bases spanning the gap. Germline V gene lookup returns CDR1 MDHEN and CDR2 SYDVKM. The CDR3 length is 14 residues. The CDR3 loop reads CASTRGVRDYGYTF. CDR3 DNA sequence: TGTGCCAGCACCCGGGGGGTGAGGGACTATGGCTACACCTTC.

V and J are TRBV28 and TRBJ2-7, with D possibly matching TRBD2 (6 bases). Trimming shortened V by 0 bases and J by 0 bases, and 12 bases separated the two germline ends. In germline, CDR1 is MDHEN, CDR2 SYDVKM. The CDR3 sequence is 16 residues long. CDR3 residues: CASSLWSGLNSYEQYF. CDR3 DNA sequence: TGTGCCAGCAGTTTATGGAGCGGGCTAAACTCCTACGAGCAGTACTTC.

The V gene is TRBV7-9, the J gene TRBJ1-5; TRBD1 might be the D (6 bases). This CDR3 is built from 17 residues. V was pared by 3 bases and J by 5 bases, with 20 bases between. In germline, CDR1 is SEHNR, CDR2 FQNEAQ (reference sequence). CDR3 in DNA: TGTGCCAGCAGCTTGGGTGGGGCGTCAGGGGAGTATCAGCCCCAGCATTTT. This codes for CASSLGGASGEYQPQHF.

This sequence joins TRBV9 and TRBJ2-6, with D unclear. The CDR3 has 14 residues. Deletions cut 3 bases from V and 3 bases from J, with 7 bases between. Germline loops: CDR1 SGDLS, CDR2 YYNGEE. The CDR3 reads CASSAGGGANVLTF. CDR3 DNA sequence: TGTGCCAGCAGCGCGGGTGGTGGGGCCAACGTCCTGACTTTC.

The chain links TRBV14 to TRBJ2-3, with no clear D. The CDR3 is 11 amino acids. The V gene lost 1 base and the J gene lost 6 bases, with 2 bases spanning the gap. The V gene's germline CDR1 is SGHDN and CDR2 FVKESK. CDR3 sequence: CASSQADTQYF. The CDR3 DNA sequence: TGTGCCAGCAGCCAAGCTGATACGCAGTATTTT.

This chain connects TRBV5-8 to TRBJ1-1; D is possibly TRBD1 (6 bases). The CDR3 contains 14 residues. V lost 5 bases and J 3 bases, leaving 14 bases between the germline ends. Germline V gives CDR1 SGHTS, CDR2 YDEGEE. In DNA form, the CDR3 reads TGTGCCAGCAGTTATCTTCCAGGGGACACTGAAGCTTTCTTT. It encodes CASSYLPGDTEAFF.

CDR3 residues: CALRGGSTEAFF. CDR3 coding DNA: TGTGCCTTAAGGGGGGGGAGCACTGAAGCTTTCTTT. The chain couples TRBV30 to TRBJ1-1; weak D call: TRBD1 (6 bases). Germline V gives CDR1 GTSNPN, CDR2 SVGIG (reference sequence). With 7 bases removed from V and 4 bases from J, the gap between germline ends came to 13 bases. This CDR3 is built from 12 residues. The variable domain in full, completed from reference TRBV30 and TRBJ1-1, reads SQTIHQWPATLVQPVGSPLSLECTVEGTSNPNLYWYRQAAGRGLQLLFYSVGIGQISSEVPQNLSASRPQDRQFILSSKKLLLSDSGFYLCALRGGSTEAFFGQGTRLTVV.

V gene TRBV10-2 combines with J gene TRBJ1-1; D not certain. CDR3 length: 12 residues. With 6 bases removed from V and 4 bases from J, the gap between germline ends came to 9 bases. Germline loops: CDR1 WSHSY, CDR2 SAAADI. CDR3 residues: CASSVGLTEAFF. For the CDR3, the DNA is TGCGCCAGCAGCGTTGGACTCACTGAAGCTTTCTTT.

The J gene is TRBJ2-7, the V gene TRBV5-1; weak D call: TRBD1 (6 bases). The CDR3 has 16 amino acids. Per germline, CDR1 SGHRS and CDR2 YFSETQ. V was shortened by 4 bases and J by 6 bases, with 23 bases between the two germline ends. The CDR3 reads CASSQLSSRQAREQYF. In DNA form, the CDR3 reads TGCGCCAGCAGCCAACTCTCCTCTAGACAGGCCCGCGAGCAGTACTTC.

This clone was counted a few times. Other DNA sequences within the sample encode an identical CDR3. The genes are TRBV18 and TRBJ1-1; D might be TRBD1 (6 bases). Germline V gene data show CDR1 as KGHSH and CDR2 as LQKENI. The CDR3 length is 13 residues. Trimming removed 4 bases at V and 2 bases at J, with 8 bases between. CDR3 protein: CASSLGQNTEAFF. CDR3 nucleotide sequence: TGTGCCAGCTCACTGGGACAAAACACTGAAGCTTTCTTT.

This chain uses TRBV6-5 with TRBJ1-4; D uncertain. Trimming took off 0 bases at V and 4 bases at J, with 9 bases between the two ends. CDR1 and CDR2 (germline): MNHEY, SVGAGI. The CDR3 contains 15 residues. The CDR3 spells CASSYSPGLNEKLFF. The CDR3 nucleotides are TGTGCCAGCAGTTACTCCCCAGGACTTAATGAAAAACTGTTTTTT.

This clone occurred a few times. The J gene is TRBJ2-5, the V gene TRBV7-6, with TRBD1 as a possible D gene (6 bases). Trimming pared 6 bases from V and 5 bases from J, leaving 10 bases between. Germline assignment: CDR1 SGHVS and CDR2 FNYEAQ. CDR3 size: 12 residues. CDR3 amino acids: CASRDRTETQYF. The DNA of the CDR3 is TGTGCCAGCAGAGACAGGACTGAGACCCAGTACTTC.

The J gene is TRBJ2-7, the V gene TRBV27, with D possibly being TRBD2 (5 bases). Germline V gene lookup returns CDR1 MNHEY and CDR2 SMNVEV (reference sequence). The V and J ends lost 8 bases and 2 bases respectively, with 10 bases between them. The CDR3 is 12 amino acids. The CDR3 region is CASRTGAYEQYF. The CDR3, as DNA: TGTGCCAGCCGGACCGGGGCCTACGAGCAGTACTTC.

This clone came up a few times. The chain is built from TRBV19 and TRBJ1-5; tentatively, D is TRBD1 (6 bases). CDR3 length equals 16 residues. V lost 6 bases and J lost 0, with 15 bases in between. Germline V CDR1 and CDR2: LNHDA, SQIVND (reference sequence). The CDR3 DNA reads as TGTGCCAGTAGCCTATCAGGGGACCTTAGCAATCAGCCCCAGCATTTT. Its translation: CASSLSGDLSNQPQHF.

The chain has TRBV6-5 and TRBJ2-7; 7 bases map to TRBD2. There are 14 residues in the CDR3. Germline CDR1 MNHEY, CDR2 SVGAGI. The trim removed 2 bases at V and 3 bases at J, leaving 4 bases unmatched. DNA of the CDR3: TGTGCCAGCAGTTACGGGGGGGGAGGCTACGAGCAGTACTTC. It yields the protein CASSYGGGGYEQYF.

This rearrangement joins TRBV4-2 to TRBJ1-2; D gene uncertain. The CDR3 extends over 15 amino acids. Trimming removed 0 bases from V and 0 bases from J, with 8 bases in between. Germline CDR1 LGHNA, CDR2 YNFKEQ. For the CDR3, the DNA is TGTGCCAGCAGCCAAGAGGTGGTAGCTAACTATGGCTACACCTTC. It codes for CASSQEVVANYGYTF.

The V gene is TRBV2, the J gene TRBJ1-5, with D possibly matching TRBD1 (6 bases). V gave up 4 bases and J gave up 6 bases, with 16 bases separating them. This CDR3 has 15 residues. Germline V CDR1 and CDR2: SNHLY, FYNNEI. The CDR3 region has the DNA TGTGCCAGCAGTGGGGGCCAGGGGAGTGGTCAGCCCCAGCATTTT. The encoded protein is CASSGGQGSGQPQHF. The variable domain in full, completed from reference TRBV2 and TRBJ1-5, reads EPEVTQTPSHQVTQMGQEVILRCVPISNHLYFYWYRQILGQKVEFLVSFYNNEISEKSEIFDDQFSVERPDGSNFTLKIRSTKLEDSAMYFCASSGGQGSGQPQHFGDGTRLSIL.